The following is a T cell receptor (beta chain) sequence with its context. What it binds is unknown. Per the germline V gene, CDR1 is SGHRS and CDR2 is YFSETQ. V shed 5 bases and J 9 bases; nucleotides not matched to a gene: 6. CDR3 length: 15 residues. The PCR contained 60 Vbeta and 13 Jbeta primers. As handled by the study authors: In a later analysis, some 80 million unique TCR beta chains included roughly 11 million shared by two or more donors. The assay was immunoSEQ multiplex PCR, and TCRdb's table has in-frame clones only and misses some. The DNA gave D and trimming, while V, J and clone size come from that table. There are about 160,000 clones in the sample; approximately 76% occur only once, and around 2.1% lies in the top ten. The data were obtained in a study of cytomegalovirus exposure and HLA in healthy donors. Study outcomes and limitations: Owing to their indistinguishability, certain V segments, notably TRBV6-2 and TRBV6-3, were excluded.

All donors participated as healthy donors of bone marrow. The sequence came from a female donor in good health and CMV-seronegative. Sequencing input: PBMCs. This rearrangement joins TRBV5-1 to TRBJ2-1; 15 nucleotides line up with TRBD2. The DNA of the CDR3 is TGCGCCAGCAGTTCCGGGACTAGCGGGGGGAGTGAGCAGTTCTTC. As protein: CASSSGTSGGSEQFF.